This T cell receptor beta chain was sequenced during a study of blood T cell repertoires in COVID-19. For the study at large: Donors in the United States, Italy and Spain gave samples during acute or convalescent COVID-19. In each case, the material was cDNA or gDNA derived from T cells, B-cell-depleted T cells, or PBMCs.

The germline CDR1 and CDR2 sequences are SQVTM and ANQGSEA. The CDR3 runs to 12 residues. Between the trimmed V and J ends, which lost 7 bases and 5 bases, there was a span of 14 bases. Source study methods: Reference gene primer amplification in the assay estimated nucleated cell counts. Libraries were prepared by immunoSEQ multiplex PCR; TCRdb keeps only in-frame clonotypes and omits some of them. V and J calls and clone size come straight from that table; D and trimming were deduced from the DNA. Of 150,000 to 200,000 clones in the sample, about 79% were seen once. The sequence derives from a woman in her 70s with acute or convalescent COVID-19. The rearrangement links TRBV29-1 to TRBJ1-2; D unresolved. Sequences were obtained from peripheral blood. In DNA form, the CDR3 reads TGCAGCGCCCAAAACAGTGCTTATGGCTACACCTTC. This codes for CSAQNSAYGYTF.